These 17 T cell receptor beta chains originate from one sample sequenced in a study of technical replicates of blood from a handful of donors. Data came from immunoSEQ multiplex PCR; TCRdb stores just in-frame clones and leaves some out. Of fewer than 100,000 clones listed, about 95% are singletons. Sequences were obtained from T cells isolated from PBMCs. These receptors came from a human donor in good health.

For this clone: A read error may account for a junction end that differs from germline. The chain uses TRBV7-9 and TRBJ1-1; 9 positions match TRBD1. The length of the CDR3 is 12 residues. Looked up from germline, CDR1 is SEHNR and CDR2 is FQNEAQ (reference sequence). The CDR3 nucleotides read TGTGCCAGCAGCATCGGGACAGGGACCTTCTACTTT. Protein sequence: CASSIGTGTFYF.

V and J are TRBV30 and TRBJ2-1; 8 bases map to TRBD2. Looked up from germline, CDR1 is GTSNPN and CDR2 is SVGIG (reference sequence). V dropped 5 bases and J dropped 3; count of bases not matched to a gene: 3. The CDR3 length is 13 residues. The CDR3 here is CAWSGTSYNEQFF. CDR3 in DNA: TGTGCCTGGTCCGGGACTAGCTACAATGAGCAGTTCTTC.

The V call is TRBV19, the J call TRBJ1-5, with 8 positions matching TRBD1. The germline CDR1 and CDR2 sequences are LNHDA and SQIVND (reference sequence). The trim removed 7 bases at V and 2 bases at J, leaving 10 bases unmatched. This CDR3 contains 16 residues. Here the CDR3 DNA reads TGTGCCAGTATAGGGACAGGAGGCCGGGGCAATCAGCCCCAGCATTTT. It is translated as CASIGTGGRGNQPQHF.

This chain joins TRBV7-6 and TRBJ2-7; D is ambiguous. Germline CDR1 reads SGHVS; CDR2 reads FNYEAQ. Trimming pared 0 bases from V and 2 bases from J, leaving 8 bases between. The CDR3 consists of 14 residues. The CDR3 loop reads CASSLAVSPYEQYF. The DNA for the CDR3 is TGTGCCAGCAGCTTAGCTGTTTCTCCCTACGAGCAGTACTTC.

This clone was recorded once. CDR3 bases: TGTGCCTGGATCCGAGCCCAAACTAGCGTCAGCACAGATACGCAGTATTTT. Translation gives CAWIRAQTSVSTDTQYF. The chain joins TRBV30 to TRBJ2-3; 7 bases fit TRBD2. J lost 0 bases, V lost 4 bases, and 13 bases had no gene match. The CDR3 contains 17 residues. In germline, CDR1 is GTSNPN, CDR2 SVGIG (reference sequence).

In nucleotides, the CDR3 is TGTGCCTGGAGTGTAGAGGGGGCCGACACTGAAGCTTTCTTT. Translated, it gives CAWSVEGADTEAFF. J is TRBJ1-1 and V is TRBV30; 7 nucleotides align to TRBD1. The trim removed 0 bases at V and 3 bases at J, leaving 4 bases unmatched. The CDR3 consists of 14 residues. Germline CDR1 is GTSNPN and CDR2 is SVGIG (reference sequence). The complete variable domain, with remaining parts taken from reference TRBV30 and TRBJ1-1, reads SQTIHQWPATLVQPVGSPLSLECTVEGTSNPNLYWYRQAAGRGLQLLFYSVGIGQISSEVPQNLSASRPQDRQFILSSKKLLLSDSGFYLCAWSVEGADTEAFFGQGTRLTVV.

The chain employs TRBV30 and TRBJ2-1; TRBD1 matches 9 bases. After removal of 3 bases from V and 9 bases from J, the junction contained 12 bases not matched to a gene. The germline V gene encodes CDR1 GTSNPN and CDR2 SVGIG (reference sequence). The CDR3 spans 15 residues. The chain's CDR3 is CAWRLRDRDIGEQFF. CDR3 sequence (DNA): TGTGCCTGGAGACTACGGGACAGGGATATAGGTGAGCAGTTCTTC.

CDR3 coding DNA: TGTGCCAGCAGCTGGGGGGGGCGGAACTATGGCTACACCTTC. Protein: CASSWGGRNYGYTF. The chain recombines TRBV5-6 with TRBJ1-2; possible D gene TRBD1, 6 bases. Germline V CDR1 and CDR2: SGHDT, YYEEEE. V was cut by 3 bases and J by 2 bases, with 11 bases left in between. This CDR3 comprises 14 residues.

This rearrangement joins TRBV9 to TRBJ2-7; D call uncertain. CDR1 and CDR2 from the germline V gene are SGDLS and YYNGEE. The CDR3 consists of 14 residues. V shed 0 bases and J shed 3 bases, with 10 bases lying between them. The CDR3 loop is CASSVDGSDYEQYF. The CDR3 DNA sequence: TGTGCCAGCAGCGTAGACGGAAGCGACTACGAGCAGTACTTC.

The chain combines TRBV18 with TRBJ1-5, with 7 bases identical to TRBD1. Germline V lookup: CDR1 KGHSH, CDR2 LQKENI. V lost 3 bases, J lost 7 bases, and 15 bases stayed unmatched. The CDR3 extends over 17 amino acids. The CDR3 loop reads CASSPKSQGDYQQPQHF. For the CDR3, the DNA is TGTGCCAGCTCACCCAAGTCCCAGGGGGATTATCAGCAGCCCCAGCATTTT.

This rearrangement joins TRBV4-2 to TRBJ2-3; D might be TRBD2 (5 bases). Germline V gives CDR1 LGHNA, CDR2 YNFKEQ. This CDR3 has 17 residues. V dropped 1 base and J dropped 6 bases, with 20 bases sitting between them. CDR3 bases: TGTGCCAGCAGCCAAGGGGGAGACCGTGGCAACTTTGATACGCAGTATTTT. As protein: CASSQGGDRGNFDTQYF.

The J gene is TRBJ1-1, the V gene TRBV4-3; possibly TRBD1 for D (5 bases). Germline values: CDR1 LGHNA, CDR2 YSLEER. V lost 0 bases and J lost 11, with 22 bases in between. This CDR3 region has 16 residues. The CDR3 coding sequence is TGCGCCAGCAGCCAAGACGCCCATTTCGAGCAGGGTGAGGCTTTCTTT. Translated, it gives CASSQDAHFEQGEAFF.

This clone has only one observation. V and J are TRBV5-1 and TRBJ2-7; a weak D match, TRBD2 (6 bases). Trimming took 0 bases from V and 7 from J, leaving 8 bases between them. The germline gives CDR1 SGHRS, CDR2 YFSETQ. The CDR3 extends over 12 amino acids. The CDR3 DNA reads TGCGCCAGCAGCTTGGGGGGGGTGGAGCAGTACTTC. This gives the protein CASSLGGVEQYF.

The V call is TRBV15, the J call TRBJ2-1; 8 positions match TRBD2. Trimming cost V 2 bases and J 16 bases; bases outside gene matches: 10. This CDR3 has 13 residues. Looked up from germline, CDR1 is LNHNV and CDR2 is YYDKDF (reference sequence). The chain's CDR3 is CATSRSGGASDFF. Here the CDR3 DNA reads TGTGCCACCAGCAGATCGGGAGGGGCGTCTGATTTCTTC.

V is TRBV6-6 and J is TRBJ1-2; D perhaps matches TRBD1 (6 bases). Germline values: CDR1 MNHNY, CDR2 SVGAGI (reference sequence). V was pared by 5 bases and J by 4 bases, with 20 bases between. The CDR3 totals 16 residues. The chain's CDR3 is CASSPAGGARFYGYTF. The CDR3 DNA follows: TGTGCCAGCAGTCCAGCGGGGGGCGCGAGGTTCTATGGCTACACCTTC.

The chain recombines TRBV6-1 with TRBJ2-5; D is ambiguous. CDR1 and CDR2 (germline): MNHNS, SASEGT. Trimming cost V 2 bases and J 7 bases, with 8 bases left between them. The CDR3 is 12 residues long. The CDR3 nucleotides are TGTGCCAGCAGTGAATATTCAGTGACCCAGTACTTC. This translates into CASSEYSVTQYF.

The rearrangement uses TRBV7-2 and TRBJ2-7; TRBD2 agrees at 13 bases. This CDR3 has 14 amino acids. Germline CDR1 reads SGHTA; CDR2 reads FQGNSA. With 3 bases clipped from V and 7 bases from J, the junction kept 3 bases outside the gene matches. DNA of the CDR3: TGTGCCAGCAGCTTCCCGACTAGCGGGAGGGAGCAGTACTTC. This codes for CASSFPTSGREQYF.